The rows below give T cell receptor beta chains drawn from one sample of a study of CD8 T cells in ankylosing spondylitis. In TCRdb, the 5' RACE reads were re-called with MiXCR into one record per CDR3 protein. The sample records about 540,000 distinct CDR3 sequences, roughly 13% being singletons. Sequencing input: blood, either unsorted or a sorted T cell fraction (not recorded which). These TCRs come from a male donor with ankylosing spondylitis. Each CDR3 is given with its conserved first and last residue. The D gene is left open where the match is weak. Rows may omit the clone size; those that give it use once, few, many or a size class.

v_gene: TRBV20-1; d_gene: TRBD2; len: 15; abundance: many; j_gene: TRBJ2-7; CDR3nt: TGCAGTGCTAGGGCGCGTGTGACTAGCGGGAGTGAGCAGTACTTC; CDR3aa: CSARARVTSGSEQYF
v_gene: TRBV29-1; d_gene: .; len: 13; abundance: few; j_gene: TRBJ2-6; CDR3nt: TGCAGCGCCCATTTCTCTGGGGCCAACGTCCTGACTTTC; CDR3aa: CSAHFSGANVLTF
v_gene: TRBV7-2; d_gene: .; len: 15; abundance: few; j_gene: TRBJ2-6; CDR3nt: TGTGCCAGCAGCTCAGGAAGAACAGGGGCCAACGTCCTGACTTTC; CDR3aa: CASSSGRTGANVLTF
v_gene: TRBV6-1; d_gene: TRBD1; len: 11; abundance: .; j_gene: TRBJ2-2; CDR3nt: TGTGCCAGCAGTGATAGGAGCACAGGGGTATTT; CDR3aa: CASSDRSTGVF
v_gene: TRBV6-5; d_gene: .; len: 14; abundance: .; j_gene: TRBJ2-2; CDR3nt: TGTGCCAGCAAGTTCCAGTCGGGCACCGGGGAGCTGTTTTTT; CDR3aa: CASKFQSGTGELFF
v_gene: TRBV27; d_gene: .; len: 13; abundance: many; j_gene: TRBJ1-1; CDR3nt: TGTGCCAGCCGTCCAAGGGTGAACACTGAAGCTTTCTTT; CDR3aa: CASRPRVNTEAFF
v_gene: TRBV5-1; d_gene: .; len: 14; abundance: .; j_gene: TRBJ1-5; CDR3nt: TGCGCCAGCAGCTTGGACGGGCGAGATCAGCCCCAGCATTTT; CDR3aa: CASSLDGRDQPQHF
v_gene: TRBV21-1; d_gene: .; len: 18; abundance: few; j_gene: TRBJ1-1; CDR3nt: TGTGCCAGCATCCCCCAAGCCGTGGACAGGGATCGGAACACTGAAGCTTTCTTT; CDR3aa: CASIPQAVDRDRNTEAFF
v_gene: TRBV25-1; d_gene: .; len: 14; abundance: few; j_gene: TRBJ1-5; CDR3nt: TGTGCCAGCAGTGAATCAGGGAGACAACAGCCCCAGCATTTT; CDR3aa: CASSESGRQQPQHF
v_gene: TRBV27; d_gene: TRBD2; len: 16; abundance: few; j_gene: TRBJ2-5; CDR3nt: TGTGCCAGCAGTTTAAAAGCGGGAGCCCCACAAGAGACCCAGTACTTC; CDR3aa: CASSLKAGAPQETQYF
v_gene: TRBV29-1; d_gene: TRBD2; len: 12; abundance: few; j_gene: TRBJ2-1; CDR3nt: TGCAGCGTAGGACTAGCGGAGGGTGAGCAGTTCTTC; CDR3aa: CSVGLAEGEQFF
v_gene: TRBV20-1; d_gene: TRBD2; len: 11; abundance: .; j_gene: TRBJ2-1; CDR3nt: TGCAGTGCTCCCAGCGGGATTGAGCAGTTCTTC; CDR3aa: CSAPSGIEQFF
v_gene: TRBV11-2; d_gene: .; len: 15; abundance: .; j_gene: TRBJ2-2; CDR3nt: TGTGCCAGCAGTTTCGGAGATGGGAACACCGGGGAGCTGTTTTTT; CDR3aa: CASSFGDGNTGELFF
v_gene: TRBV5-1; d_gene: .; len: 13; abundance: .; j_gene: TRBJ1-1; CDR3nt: TGCGCCAGCAGCTTAAACGAAATAGCTGAAGCTTTCTTT; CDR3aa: CASSLNEIAEAFF
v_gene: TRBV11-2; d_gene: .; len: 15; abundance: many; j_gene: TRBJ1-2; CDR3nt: TGTGCCAGCAGGCGTCCGGGACGGAGTATTGATGGCTACACCTTC; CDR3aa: CASRRPGRSIDGYTF
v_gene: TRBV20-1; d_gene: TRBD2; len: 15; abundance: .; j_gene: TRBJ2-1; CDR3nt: TGCAGTGCTAGGGGACTAGCGAGCTCCTACAATGAGCAGTTCTTC; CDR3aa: CSARGLASSYNEQFF
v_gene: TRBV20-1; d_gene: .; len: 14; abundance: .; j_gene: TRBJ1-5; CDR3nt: TGCAGTGCTAGTGCAAGCCCCGAGGATCAGCCCCAGCATTTT; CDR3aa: CSASASPEDQPQHF
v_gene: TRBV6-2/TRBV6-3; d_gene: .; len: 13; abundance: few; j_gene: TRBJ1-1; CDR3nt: TGTGCCAGCAGTGGACAGTATGGCACTGAAGCTTTCTTT; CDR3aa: CASSGQYGTEAFF
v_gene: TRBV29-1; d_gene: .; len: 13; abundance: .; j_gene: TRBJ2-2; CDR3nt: TGCAGCGTTGGCCCAGGAAACACCGGGGAGCTGTTTTTT; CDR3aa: CSVGPGNTGELFF